These 32 T cell receptor beta chains were all obtained from the same sample, sequenced in a study of CD8+CD57+ T cells in acquired aplastic anemia. Using genomic DNA as the template, TCR beta VDJ and CDR3 profiling was carried out. MiXCR, run by TCRdb on the reads, gives a single entry per CDR3 protein. Among over 150,000 distinct CDR3 sequences listed, 40% to 65% were seen once. By flow cytometry, patients selected for sequencing had shown an expansion of CD8+CD57+ cells. Sequencing was done on a sample of sorted CD4+, CD8+, or CD8+CD57+ T cells (not recorded which) from PBMCs. The source is a human donor with aplastic anemia.

In its sample, this clonotype was seen a few times. The genes are TRBV6-1 and TRBJ2-5, with 7 nucleotides matching TRBD2. Germline CDR1 MNHNS, CDR2 SASEGT. This CDR3 has 17 residues. J lost 1 base, V lost 0 bases, and 8 bases had no gene match. The CDR3 here is CASSEARAGKLQETQYF. In DNA, the CDR3 is TGTGCCAGCAGTGAAGCGCGAGCGGGGAAACTCCAAGAGACCCAGTACTTC.

This clonotype occurred many times. This chain links TRBV27 with TRBJ2-3; tentatively, D is TRBD2 (5 bases). Germline CDR1 and CDR2: MNHEY and SMNVEV (reference sequence). CDR3 length: 15 amino acids. Trimming cost V 2 bases and J 0 bases, with 9 bases left between them. In nucleotides, the CDR3 is TGTGCCAGCAGTTTACGCGGGCCTAGCACAGATACGCAGTATTTT. Its translation: CASSLRGPSTDTQYF.

The chain joins TRBV7-3 to TRBJ2-6; no definite D call. Germline loops: CDR1 SGHTA, CDR2 FQGTGA. This CDR3 has 15 residues. Trimming took 5 bases from V and 0 from J, leaving 8 bases between them. CDR3 amino acids: CASSPDGSGANVLTF. CDR3 bases: TGTGCCAGCAGCCCCGACGGCTCTGGGGCCAACGTCCTGACTTTC.

This clonotype appeared many times. J is TRBJ2-1 and V is TRBV11-2, with 13 bases fitting TRBD2. Unmatched junction bases numbered 8, after V lost 4 bases and J lost 8 bases. The germline V gene has CDR1 SGHAT and CDR2 FQNNGV. CDR3 length: 16 residues. Here the CDR3 reads CASSYQGLAGLDEQFF. CDR3 bases: TGTGCCAGCAGCTACCAGGGACTAGCGGGGCTAGATGAGCAGTTCTTC.

This clonotype has only one observation. The chain joins TRBV20-1 to TRBJ1-1; D is possibly TRBD1 (6 bases). Between the trimmed V and J ends, which lost 1 base and 4 bases, there was a span of 13 bases. CDR1 and CDR2 from the germline V gene are DFQATT and SNEGSKA (reference sequence). The CDR3 has 14 amino acids. The CDR3: CSARVGGVGTEAFF. Here the CDR3 DNA reads TGCAGTGCTAGAGTAGGGGGTGTCGGCACTGAAGCTTTCTTT.

This clonotype was seen just once. A read error is possible here, since a much larger clone lies one base away. The CDR3 does not end in the conserved phenylalanine or tryptophan, so this is likely a read error. The V and J genes are TRBV4-1 and TRBJ1-1, with a possible D match to TRBD1 (5 bases). Germline-derived CDR1 and CDR2 are MGHRA and YSYEKL. V was clipped by 4 bases and J by 2 bases, with 11 bases between them. This CDR3 is 14 amino acids long. The CDR3 coding sequence is TGCGCCAGCAGCCGGGAGGGGTCAAACACTGAAGCTTTCTCT. Protein product: CASSREGSNTEAFS.

This clonotype was seen ten or more times. The rearrangement links TRBV16 to TRBJ1-1; D may be TRBD1 (5 bases). The V end lost 5 bases, the J end lost 6 bases, and 13 bases lay between the germline ends. Germline V gives CDR1 KGHSY, CDR2 FQNENV. The length of the CDR3 is 13 residues. The chain's CDR3 is CASSSLIRAEAFF. The CDR3 nucleotides read TGTGCCAGCAGCTCACTCATCAGGGCTGAAGCTTTCTTT.

The V and J genes are TRBV19 and TRBJ2-7; TRBD1 agrees at 11 bases. The CDR3 consists of 18 residues. Germline V gives CDR1 LNHDA, CDR2 SQIVND (reference sequence). With V trimmed by 5 bases and J by 3 bases, 15 bases remained unmatched. CDR3 protein: CASSSGLGRDRGFYEQYF. The CDR3 DNA is TGTGCCAGTAGTTCCGGTCTAGGCCGGGACAGGGGGTTCTACGAGCAGTACTTC.

This sequence joins TRBV20-1 and TRBJ2-5; TRBD1 matches 7 bases. From germline, CDR1 is DFQATT and CDR2 SNEGSKA (reference sequence). The CDR3 contains 14 residues. V lost 6 bases, J lost 3 bases, and 10 bases stayed unmatched. In nucleotides, the CDR3 is TGCAGTGCAGGGGGACAGACTGTAAAAGAGACCCAGTACTTC. Residues: CSAGGQTVKETQYF.

The gene calls are TRBV20-1 and TRBJ2-7, with no clear D. Germline values: CDR1 DFQATT, CDR2 SNEGSKA (reference sequence). The V gene lost 6 bases and the J gene lost 4 bases, with 25 bases spanning the gap. The CDR3 consists of 16 residues. The CDR3 sequence is CSAKELSSPSFYEQYF. The DNA of the CDR3 is TGCAGTGCCAAGGAATTGTCTTCACCGTCTTTTTACGAGCAGTACTTC.

The chain combines TRBV19 with TRBJ2-3, with D tentatively TRBD1 (7 bases). Germline CDR1 reads LNHDA; CDR2 reads SQIVND (reference sequence). Trimming shortened V by 7 bases and J by 8 bases, and 19 bases separated the two germline ends. CDR3 size: 14 residues. CDR3 sequence: CASTQTGTEVTQYF. The CDR3 bases are TGTGCCAGTACGCAGACAGGGACTGAGGTTACGCAGTATTTT.

This clonotype was seen only a few times. V and J are TRBV14 and TRBJ1-3; D call uncertain. Trimming cost V 2 bases and J 7 bases, with 12 bases left between them. The CDR3 totals 14 residues. Per the germline V gene, CDR1 is SGHDN and CDR2 is FVKESK. In DNA form, the CDR3 reads TGTGCCAGCAGCCAATTCAACGAGGAGAACACCATATATTTT. It encodes CASSQFNEENTIYF.

This clonotype was found once. At one boundary the junction diverges from the germline segment, which might be a read error. The chain recombines TRBV10-3 with TRBJ2-7; 9 nucleotides line up with TRBD1. CDR3 size: 16 residues. Germline V gene data show CDR1 as ENHRY and CDR2 as SYGVKD. This CDR3 is CVISDRDREGIDEQYF. CDR3 in DNA: TGTGTCATCAGTGATAGGGACAGGGAAGGCATCGACGAGCAGTACTTC.

DNA for the CDR3: TGCAGCCAAGCCACAAATGGCTACACCTTC. It is translated as CSQATNGYTF. The rearrangement joins TRBV29-1 to TRBJ1-2, with no clear D. The CDR3 covers 10 residues. V lost 8 bases and J 6 bases, leaving 10 bases between the germline ends. Germline V gene lookup returns CDR1 SQVTM and CDR2 ANQGSEA.

The DNA for the CDR3 is TGTGCCAGCAGTAGGGGTGGAGGGGAAAAACTGTTTTTT. Protein product: CASSRGGGEKLFF. The chain couples TRBV7-9 to TRBJ1-4; weak D call: TRBD1 (5 bases). The V gene lost 6 bases and the J gene lost 8 bases, with 13 bases spanning the gap. The CDR3 has 13 amino acids. From germline, CDR1 is SEHNR and CDR2 FQNEAQ (reference sequence).

The V call is TRBV12-3 or TRBV12-4, the J call TRBJ2-5; 12 bases line up with TRBD1. V lost 5 bases to trimming and J lost 7 bases; unmatched junction nucleotides: 8. The CDR3 covers 15 residues. CDR3 loop: CASSPGQGAFGTQYF. The CDR3 DNA reads TGTGCCAGCAGTCCGGGACAGGGGGCCTTCGGGACCCAGTACTTC.

The chain uses TRBV20-1 and TRBJ1-2, with D uncertain. Germline V gives CDR1 DFQATT, CDR2 SNEGSKA (reference sequence). The V end lost 0 bases, the J end lost 6 bases, and 2 bases lay between the germline ends. The CDR3 length is 10 residues. Written as DNA, the CDR3 is TGCAGTGCTAGAGAAGATGGCTACACCTTC. This sequence encodes CSAREDGYTF.

The genes are TRBV29-1 and TRBJ2-3, with unresolved D. Trimming shortened V by 1 base and J by 1 base, and 6 bases separated the two germline ends. The V gene's germline CDR1 is SQVTM and CDR2 ANQGSEA. The CDR3 runs 13 residues. CDR3 in amino acids: CSVEGGGTDTQYF. The CDR3 DNA is TGCAGCGTTGAAGGAGGTGGCACAGATACGCAGTATTTT.

V gene TRBV19 combines with J gene TRBJ2-4, with D tentatively TRBD1 (7 bases). This CDR3 has 14 residues. Germline-derived CDR1 and CDR2 are LNHDA and SQIVND (reference sequence). Between the trimmed V and J ends, which lost 6 bases and 4 bases, there was a span of 13 bases. CDR3 nucleotide sequence: TGTGCCAGTAGGCCACAGGGGACTAAAAACATTCAGTACTTC. Residues: CASRPQGTKNIQYF.

The genes are TRBV2 and TRBJ1-2, with D uncertain. This CDR3 has 13 amino acids. In germline, CDR1 is SNHLY, CDR2 FYNNEI. V was clipped by 2 bases and J by 8 bases, with 12 bases between them. The CDR3 sequence: CASSEFGEGGYTF. The CDR3 bases are TGTGCCAGCAGTGAATTCGGGGAGGGAGGCTACACCTTC.

This clonotype was counted at least ten times. The chain combines TRBV7-9 with TRBJ1-2, with D uncertain. The CDR3 has 13 residues. Germline CDR1 reads SEHNR; CDR2 reads FQNEAQ (reference sequence). V was trimmed by 5 bases and J by 5 bases, leaving 12 bases between them. The CDR3 DNA is TGTGCCAGCAGCGGTCCCAACGTTTATGGCTACACCTTC. Translation: CASSGPNVYGYTF.

The rearrangement joins TRBV29-1 to TRBJ2-4; tentatively, D is TRBD2 (6 bases). Deletions cut 0 bases from V and 6 bases from J, with 18 bases between. The CDR3 contains 16 residues. Germline lookup yields CDR1 SQVTM and CDR2 ANQGSEA. The CDR3 DNA follows: TGCAGCGTTGAAGATCCCCTTGTGGGGGGAGCAAACATTCAGTACTTC. Encoded protein: CSVEDPLVGGANIQYF.

This chain links TRBV5-1 with TRBJ1-2; D gene ambiguous. This CDR3 contains 15 residues. Per the germline V gene, CDR1 is SGHRS and CDR2 is YFSETQ. V was trimmed by 6 bases and J by 3 bases, leaving 18 bases between them. CDR3 sequence reads: CASTATDRHDYGYTF. The CDR3 DNA reads as TGCGCCAGCACAGCAACGGATCGCCACGACTATGGCTACACCTTC.

V is TRBV6-2 or TRBV6-3 and J is TRBJ1-1; D remains unclear. The CDR3 has 12 residues. Trimming shortened V by 7 bases and J by 1 base, and 7 bases separated the two germline ends. Germline V CDR1 and CDR2: MNHEY, SVGEGT. In DNA, the CDR3 is TGTGCCAGCAAAGACAAGAACACTGAAGCTTTCTTT. Protein sequence: CASKDKNTEAFF.

V gene TRBV15 combines with J gene TRBJ1-6; 7 nucleotides match TRBD1. The J segment lost 10 bases and the V segment lost 3 bases, leaving 9 bases of the junction unmatched. The CDR3 spans 15 residues. Per germline, CDR1 LNHNV and CDR2 YYDKDF (reference sequence). The CDR3 sequence is CATSSDRAAGSPLHF. The CDR3 nucleotides are TGTGCCACCAGCAGCGACAGGGCGGCGGGATCACCCCTCCACTTT.

The chain couples TRBV29-1 to TRBJ2-5; 7 bases line up with TRBD1. This CDR3 is 12 amino acids long. Trimming removed 8 bases from V and 2 bases from J; junction bases left unmatched: 5. Germline V gene data show CDR1 as SQVTM and CDR2 as ANQGSEA. The CDR3 coding sequence is TGCAGCACCACACAGGGGCAAGAGACCCAGTACTTC. Translated: CSTTQGQETQYF.

This chain connects TRBV29-1 to TRBJ1-2; possible D gene TRBD1, 5 bases. From germline, CDR1 is SQVTM and CDR2 ANQGSEA. The CDR3 totals 14 residues. V dropped 4 bases and J dropped 0 bases, with 12 bases sitting between them. The CDR3, as DNA: TGCAGCGTTGCTAAGGACACCACTAACTATGGCTACACCTTC. This encodes CSVAKDTTNYGYTF.

The chain employs TRBV16 and TRBJ2-2; maybe TRBD1 (6 bases). Trimming removed 1 base at V and 2 bases at J, with 11 bases between. The germline V gene encodes CDR1 KGHSY and CDR2 FQNENV. There are 16 residues in the CDR3. The CDR3 region is CASSQWQGPNTGELFF. In DNA form, the CDR3 reads TGTGCCAGCAGCCAATGGCAGGGGCCTAACACCGGGGAGCTGTTTTTT.

This clonotype was observed many times. The V gene is TRBV20-1, the J gene TRBJ2-7; D is ambiguous. This CDR3 spans 14 amino acids. V was trimmed by 3 bases and J by 0 bases, leaving 12 bases between them. Per the germline V gene, CDR1 is DFQATT and CDR2 is SNEGSKA (reference sequence). This chain's CDR3 is CSARPDIYSYEQYF. CDR3 nucleotide sequence: TGCAGTGCTAGGCCCGACATATACTCCTACGAGCAGTACTTC.

V and J are TRBV15 and TRBJ2-6; no clear D. This CDR3 is built from 16 residues. Between the trimmed V and J ends, which lost 3 bases and 0 bases, there was a span of 9 bases. Germline V gene data show CDR1 as LNHNV and CDR2 as YYDKDF (reference sequence). The CDR3 is CATSSALGSGANVLTF. The CDR3 bases are TGTGCCACCAGCAGCGCTTTAGGCTCTGGGGCCAACGTCCTGACTTTC.

This clonotype has just a few counts. This rearrangement joins TRBV7-9 to TRBJ2-7; 7 nucleotides align to TRBD2. J lost 3 bases, V lost 3 bases, and 8 bases had no gene match. Germline assignment: CDR1 SEHNR and CDR2 FQNEAQ (reference sequence). CDR3 length equals 15 residues. Written as DNA, the CDR3 is TGTGCCAGCAGCTTGGGTCCTAGCGGTGGCTACGAGCAGTACTTC. This gives the protein CASSLGPSGGYEQYF.

This clonotype was observed many times. V is TRBV20-1 and J is TRBJ2-7; D might be TRBD2 (6 bases). Deletions cut 0 bases from V and 1 base from J, with 10 bases between. CDR1 DFQATT and CDR2 SNEGSKA come from the germline V gene (reference sequence). This CDR3 has 14 amino acids. In DNA, the CDR3 is TGCAGTGCTAGAGATCTCGGGGGATCCTACGAGCAGTACTTC. As protein: CSARDLGGSYEQYF.